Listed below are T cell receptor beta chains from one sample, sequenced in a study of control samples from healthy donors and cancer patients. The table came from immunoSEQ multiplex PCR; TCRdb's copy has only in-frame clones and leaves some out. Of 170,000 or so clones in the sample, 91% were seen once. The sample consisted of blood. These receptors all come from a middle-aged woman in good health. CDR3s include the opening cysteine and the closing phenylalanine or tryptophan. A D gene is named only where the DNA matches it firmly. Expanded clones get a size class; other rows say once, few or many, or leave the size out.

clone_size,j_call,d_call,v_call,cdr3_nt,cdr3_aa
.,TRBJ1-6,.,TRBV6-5,TGTGCCAGCAGTTACGCGGCAGGCCCGTCGAATTCACCCCTCCACTTT,CASSYAAGPSNSPLHF
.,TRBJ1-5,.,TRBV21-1,TGTGCCAGCACCTTAGACAGGGGGCTTTGCAATCAGCCCCAGCATTTT,CASTLDRGLCNQPQHF
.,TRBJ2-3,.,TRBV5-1,TGCGCCAGCAGCTTGGAACAGCATACGCAGTATTTT,CASSLEQHTQYF
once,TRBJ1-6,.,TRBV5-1,TGCGCCAGCAGCTTGCAGGGGAGCTCCTATAATTCACCCCTCCACTTT,CASSLQGSSYNSPLHF
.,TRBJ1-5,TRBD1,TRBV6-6,TGTGCCAGCAGTTCGGGACAGGGGGTCAATCAGCCCCAGCATTTT,CASSSGQGVNQPQHF
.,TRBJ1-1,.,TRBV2,TGTGCCAGCAGGGAAGCCCCCGGGAACACTGAAGCTTTCTTT,CASREAPGNTEAFF
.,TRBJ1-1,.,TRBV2,TGTGCCATCTCAGACGGCGAGAACACTGAAGCTTTCTTT,CAISDGENTEAFF
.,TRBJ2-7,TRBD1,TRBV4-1,TGCGCCAGCAGCCAGATCCGGGACAGCAACTACGAGCAGTACTTC,CASSQIRDSNYEQYF
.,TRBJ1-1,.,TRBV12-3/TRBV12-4,TGTGCCAGCAGTTTCCGGAGGGACACTGAAGCTTTCTTT,CASSFRRDTEAFF
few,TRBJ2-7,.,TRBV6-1,TGTGCCAGCAGTGAGCTCTTTGGTCCAATCCCCACCTACGAGCAGTACTTC,CASSELFGPIPTYEQYF
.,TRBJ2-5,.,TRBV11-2,TGTGCCAGCATTCCGCGGTGGGGCCCCCAAGAGACCCAGTACTTC,CASIPRWGPQETQYF
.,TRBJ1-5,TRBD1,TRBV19,TGTGCCAGTAGTATCTACCCAGGGGGAGGACAGCCCCAGCATTTT,CASSIYPGGGQPQHF
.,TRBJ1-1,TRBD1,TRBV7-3,TGTGCCAGCAGCTTTTCCGGACAGGGGGATGAAGCTTTCTTT,CASSFSGQGDEAFF
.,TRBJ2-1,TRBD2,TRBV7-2,TGTGCCAGCAGCTTAGTAGGTAGCGGGGGTGTGAGCTCCTACAATGAGCAGTTCTTC,CASSLVGSGGVSSYNEQFF
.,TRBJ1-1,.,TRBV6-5,TGTGCCAGCAGTTACTCGAATAAACAGGACTTCGGTGAAGCTTTCTTT,CASSYSNKQDFGEAFF
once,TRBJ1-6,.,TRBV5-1,TGCGCCAGCAGCCCGGTGCGAGGGGTTATGTCACCCCTCCACTTT,CASSPVRGVMSPLHF
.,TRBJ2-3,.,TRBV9,TGTGCCAGCAGCGTAGGTCGGTACCCCGCAGATACGCAGTATTTT,CASSVGRYPADTQYF
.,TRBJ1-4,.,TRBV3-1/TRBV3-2,TGTGCCAGCAGCCAACCGGGGGCCACTAATGAAAAACTGTTTTTT,CASSQPGATNEKLFF
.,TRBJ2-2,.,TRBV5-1,TGCGCCAGCAGTGCCGGGACGAGCACCGGGGAGCTGTTTTTT,CASSAGTSTGELFF
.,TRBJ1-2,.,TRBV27,TGTGCCAGCAGTCCTTCCATGGGGGGGAAGGTCTATGGCTACACCTTC,CASSPSMGGKVYGYTF
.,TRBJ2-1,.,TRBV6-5,TGTGCCAGCAGTTTCCTGGGGGCAAATGAGCAGTTCTTC,CASSFLGANEQFF
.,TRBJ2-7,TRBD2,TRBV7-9,TGTGCCAGCAGCTTACGGACTAGCGGGGGGTTCGAGCAGTACTTC,CASSLRTSGGFEQYF
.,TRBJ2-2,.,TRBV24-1,TGTGCCACCAGTGAGCAGGGCACCGGGGAGCTGTTTTTT,CATSEQGTGELFF
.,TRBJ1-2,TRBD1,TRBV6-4,TGTGCCAGCAGTCCCGGGACAGGGTCATATGGCTACACCTTC,CASSPGTGSYGYTF
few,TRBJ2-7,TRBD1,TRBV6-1,TGTGCCAGCAGTGAAGGGCGGGACAGGTTTACCTACGAGCAGTACTTC,CASSEGRDRFTYEQYF
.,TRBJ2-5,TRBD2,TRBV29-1,TGCAGCGTTTTTAGCGGGGGGGAGACCCAGTACTTC,CSVFSGGETQYF
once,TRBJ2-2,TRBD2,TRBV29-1,TGCAGCGTCGCGGGAGCGAACACCGGGGAGCTGTTTTTT,CSVAGANTGELFF
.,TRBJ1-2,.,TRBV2,TGTGCCAGCAGTGAACAGGGGCGCAACTATGGCTACACCTTC,CASSEQGRNYGYTF
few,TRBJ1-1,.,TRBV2,TGTGCCAGCAATGGGATCGGCACTGAAGCTTTCTTT,CASNGIGTEAFF
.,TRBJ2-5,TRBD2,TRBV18,TGTGCCAGCTCACCACCTGGACGGGGGGAAGAGACCCAGTACTTC,CASSPPGRGEETQYF
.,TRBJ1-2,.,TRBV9,TGTGCCAGCAGCGTAGCAAGATCCTACACCTTC,CASSVARSYTF
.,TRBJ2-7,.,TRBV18,TGTGCCAGCTCATCTGGGACGGAAAGCTCCTACGAGCAGTACTTC,CASSSGTESSYEQYF
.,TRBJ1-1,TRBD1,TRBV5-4,TGTGCCAGCAGCTTACAGGGGTTGTTTACTGAAGCTTTCTTT,CASSLQGLFTEAFF
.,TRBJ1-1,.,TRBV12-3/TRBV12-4,TGTGCCAGCAGTTGGGGGCGGAGCACTGAAGCTTTCTTT,CASSWGRSTEAFF
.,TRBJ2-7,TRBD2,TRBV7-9,TGTGCCAGCAGCGACTCGTTGGAGCGGGGGAATTACGAGCAGTACTTC,CASSDSLERGNYEQYF
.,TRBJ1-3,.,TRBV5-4,TGTGCCAGCAGCTTGTGGGGGGGCTCTGGAAACACCATATATTTT,CASSLWGGSGNTIYF
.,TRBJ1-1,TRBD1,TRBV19,TGTGCCAGTAGTATAGACGCGACAGGGGAGAACACTGAAGCTTTCTTT,CASSIDATGENTEAFF
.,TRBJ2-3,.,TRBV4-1,TGCGCCAGCAGCCAAGTGATCAGGACTGGCACAGATACGCAGTATTTT,CASSQVIRTGTDTQYF
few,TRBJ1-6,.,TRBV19,TGTGCCAGTAGTATAGGCGGGCAGGGTTCACCCCTCCACTTT,CASSIGGQGSPLHF
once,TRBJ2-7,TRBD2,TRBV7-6,TGTGCCAGCAGCCCAGGGACTAGCGGGGCCATCTACGAGCAGTACTTC,CASSPGTSGAIYEQYF